The rows below give T cell receptor beta chains drawn from one sample of a study of blood T cell repertoires in COVID-19. TCRdb's table, derived via immunoSEQ multiplex PCR, lists solely in-frame clones and lacks some. In the table there are roughly 150,000 clones, more than 75% of which are singletons. Sequencing was done on a sample of peripheral blood. These receptors came from a man aged 55-75 years with acute or convalescent COVID-19. CDR3s include the opening cysteine and the closing phenylalanine or tryptophan. A D gene is named only where the DNA matches it firmly. Rows give clone size only sometimes, using once, few, many, or a class for an expanded clone.

V gene	D gene	clone size	J gene	CDR3 protein	CDR3 DNA
TRBV6-5	.	.	TRBJ2-1	CASIKGRTRDNEQFF	TGTGCCAGCATTAAAGGGAGGACTCGTGACAATGAGCAGTTCTTC
TRBV18	.	.	TRBJ2-1	CASSPETRGWEQFF	TGTGCCAGCTCACCCGAGACTAGGGGTTGGGAGCAGTTCTTC
TRBV12-3/TRBV12-4	.	.	TRBJ2-2	CASAESNTGELFF	TGTGCCAGCGCGGAATCGAACACCGGGGAGCTGTTTTTT
TRBV2	TRBD1	.	TRBJ1-4	CASLTGQEGEKLFF	TGTGCCAGTCTCACGGGACAGGAAGGGGAAAAACTGTTTTTT
TRBV4-2	TRBD1	.	TRBJ1-3	CASSQHSGGASGNTIYF	TGTGCCAGCAGCCAACACTCAGGGGGTGCCTCTGGAAACACCATATATTTT
TRBV7-2	.	.	TRBJ2-1	CASSPQGGSYNEQFF	TGTGCCAGCAGCCCACAGGGCGGCTCCTACAATGAGCAGTTCTTC
TRBV10-2	TRBD2	few	TRBJ2-1	CASSEFSGISYNEQFF	TGCGCCAGCAGTGAGTTTAGCGGGATCTCCTACAATGAGCAGTTCTTC
TRBV7-9	TRBD1	.	TRBJ1-5	CASSGGTGENQPQHF	TGTGCCAGCAGCGGAGGGACAGGGGAAAATCAGCCCCAGCATTTT
TRBV27	TRBD2	few	TRBJ2-7	CASSGVLAGVYEQYF	TGTGCCAGCAGTGGGGTACTAGCGGGAGTCTACGAGCAGTACTTC
TRBV6-5	TRBD1	.	TRBJ1-1	CASKGQANTEAFF	TGTGCCAGCAAGGGACAGGCGAACACTGAAGCTTTCTTT
TRBV28	.	.	TRBJ1-6	CASRQVRYNSPLHF	TGTGCCAGCCGACAGGTCCGCTATAATTCACCCCTCCACTTT
TRBV28	.	.	TRBJ1-5	CASRPTESMRPQHF	TGTGCCAGCAGGCCGACAGAGTCCATGAGGCCCCAGCATTTT
TRBV18	TRBD2	few	TRBJ2-7	CASSGTSGRIHEQYF	TGTGCCAGCTCAGGGACTAGCGGGAGGATCCACGAGCAGTACTTC
TRBV19	TRBD2	.	TRBJ2-1	CASSIATPLAGEEQFF	TGTGCCAGTAGTATAGCAACGCCCCTAGCGGGAGAGGAGCAGTTCTTC
TRBV18	TRBD1	.	TRBJ1-2	CASSPDWTGDGYTF	TGTGCCAGCTCACCTGACTGGACAGGCGATGGCTACACCTTC
TRBV18	.	.	TRBJ1-1	CASSPSTENTEAFF	TGTGCCAGCTCACCATCGACAGAGAACACTGAAGCTTTCTTT
TRBV6-5	TRBD1	.	TRBJ1-4	CASTKDRGSEKLFF	TGTGCCAGCACAAAAGACAGGGGGTCCGAAAAACTGTTTTTT
TRBV10-2	TRBD1	.	TRBJ2-7	CASTLGTGAVDEQYF	TGCGCCAGCACCCTCGGGACAGGGGCGGTCGACGAGCAGTACTTC
TRBV4-1	.	.	TRBJ2-7	CASSQEERARYEQYF	TGCGCCAGCAGCCAAGAGGAGAGGGCAAGATACGAGCAGTACTTC
TRBV6-5	TRBD1	.	TRBJ1-2	CATLRGTSNYGYTF	TGTGCCACCCTCAGGGGGACCTCTAACTATGGCTACACCTTC
TRBV6-6	TRBD2	.	TRBJ2-3	CASSLSGRRGADTQYF	TGTGCCAGCAGCCTTAGCGGGAGGCGGGGCGCAGATACGCAGTATTTT
TRBV6-5	.	.	TRBJ1-1	CASSLRRATEAFF	TGTGCCAGCAGTCTTCGAAGAGCCACTGAAGCTTTCTTT
TRBV2	.	.	TRBJ2-5	CASRATNSYGETQYF	TGTGCCAGCAGGGCGACCAACAGTTATGGGGAGACCCAGTACTTC
TRBV7-2	TRBD1	.	TRBJ2-7	CASSPGTGSYEQYF	TGTGCCAGCAGCCCGGGGACAGGGAGCTACGAGCAGTACTTC
TRBV6-6	.	.	TRBJ2-2	CASTMAENTGELFF	TGTGCCAGCACAATGGCGGAGAACACCGGGGAGCTGTTTTTT
TRBV5-1	TRBD2	.	TRBJ2-3	CASSPGTSGSLGTDTQYF	TGCGCCAGCAGTCCCGGGACTAGCGGGAGTTTAGGCACAGATACGCAGTATTTT
TRBV28	TRBD1	.	TRBJ1-4	CASSLPKTGGRNEKLFF	TGTGCCAGCAGTTTACCCAAGACAGGGGGTAGAAATGAAAAACTGTTTTTT
TRBV14	.	.	TRBJ1-1	CASSQGRNTEAFF	TGTGCCAGCAGCCAAGGGAGGAACACTGAAGCTTTCTTT
TRBV25-1	TRBD2	.	TRBJ2-3	CASSERLAGMDTQYF	TGTGCCAGCAGTGAGCGCCTAGCGGGAATGGATACGCAGTATTTT
TRBV5-4	TRBD2	.	TRBJ2-1	CASSLGGGGRSEQFF	TGTGCCAGCAGCTTGGGGGGAGGCGGGAGGAGTGAGCAGTTCTTC
TRBV10-2	.	.	TRBJ1-4	CAAGTGDFNEKLFF	TGCGCCGCAGGTACCGGGGATTTTAATGAAAAACTGTTTTTT
TRBV9	TRBD1	.	TRBJ2-7	CASSLRDRGYEQYF	TGTGCCAGCAGCCTCCGGGACAGGGGCTACGAGCAGTACTTC
TRBV6-1	TRBD1	.	TRBJ1-1	CASSERGRLTEAFF	TGTGCCAGCAGTGAAAGGGGGCGGCTCACTGAAGCTTTCTTT
TRBV18	.	.	TRBJ2-3	CASSLYRVADTQYF	TGTGCCAGCTCACTATACAGGGTTGCAGATACGCAGTATTTT
TRBV28	TRBD1	.	TRBJ2-7	CASNIPGQSSYEQYF	TGTGCCAGCAACATCCCGGGACAGAGCTCCTACGAGCAGTACTTC
TRBV3-1/TRBV3-2	.	.	TRBJ1-1	CASSTQTMNTEAFF	TGTGCCAGCAGCACACAGACGATGAACACTGAAGCTTTCTTT
TRBV15	.	.	TRBJ1-2	CATSREGATNYGYTF	TGTGCCACCAGCAGAGAGGGGGCAACTAACTATGGCTACACCTTC
TRBV5-1	TRBD1	.	TRBJ2-1	CASSQGQPLNEQFF	TGCGCCAGCAGCCAGGGACAGCCCCTCAATGAGCAGTTCTTC
TRBV18	.	.	TRBJ1-1	CASFLELPSEAFF	TGTGCCAGCTTTCTGGAGCTACCTTCCGAAGCTTTCTTT
TRBV4-1	TRBD2	few	TRBJ2-5	CASSLTVSGRETQYF	TGCGCCAGCAGCCTTACGGTTAGCGGGAGAGAGACCCAGTACTTC
TRBV2	TRBD2	.	TRBJ2-1	CASSDHRGSGRSNEQFF	TGTGCCAGCAGTGACCACCGCGGTAGCGGGAGATCTAATGAGCAGTTCTTC
TRBV3-1/TRBV3-2	.	.	TRBJ2-5	CASSHQGRLQETQYF	TGTGCCAGCAGCCACCAGGGTCGACTCCAAGAGACCCAGTACTTC
TRBV6-5	.	.	TRBJ2-5	CASSYHDRGETQYF	TGTGCCAGCAGTTACCATGACCGAGGGGAGACCCAGTACTTC
TRBV10-3	TRBD2	.	TRBJ2-5	CAISERRETETQYF	TGTGCCATCAGTGAGAGGCGGGAGACAGAGACCCAGTACTTC